This paragraph covers one T cell receptor (beta chain) sequence. Its antigen is unknown. No much larger clone is present one base from it, and per-base qualities are unavailable. The sample originates from a study of control samples from healthy donors and cancer patients (dated by TCRdb to 2019 to 2021). Library preparation employed the immunoSEQ multiplex PCR assay. Sourced from immuneACCESS, this table was stored by TCRdb with only in-frame sequences that have V and J called. A share of the clones is absent; for the studies checked, an unresolved V gene accounts for under half, and the remainder has no known explanation. In this sample the table shows about 110,000 clones, more than 85% of which occur a single time. In total, the top ten clones hold 17% of the sample. CDR1 and CDR2 were assigned from the germline V gene as SGHAT and FQNNGV. The CDR3 holds 17 amino acids from the cysteine to the phenylalanine. Just CDR3 DNA is preserved here, 51 bases in frame from base 1. V is shortened by 0 bases, J by 3 bases, and the region joining them spans 16 bases.

The material sequenced was blood. The sequence derives from a woman aged 45-65 years in good health. Rearrangement joined TRBV11-2 to TRBJ2-3, with a tentative D call of TRBD1 or TRBD2, each matching 6 bases. The DNA is as follows: TGTGCCAGCAGCTTAGATTGGGGGCAGGGAGGAACAGATACGCAGTATTTT. Its protein reads: CASSLDWGQGGTDTQYF.